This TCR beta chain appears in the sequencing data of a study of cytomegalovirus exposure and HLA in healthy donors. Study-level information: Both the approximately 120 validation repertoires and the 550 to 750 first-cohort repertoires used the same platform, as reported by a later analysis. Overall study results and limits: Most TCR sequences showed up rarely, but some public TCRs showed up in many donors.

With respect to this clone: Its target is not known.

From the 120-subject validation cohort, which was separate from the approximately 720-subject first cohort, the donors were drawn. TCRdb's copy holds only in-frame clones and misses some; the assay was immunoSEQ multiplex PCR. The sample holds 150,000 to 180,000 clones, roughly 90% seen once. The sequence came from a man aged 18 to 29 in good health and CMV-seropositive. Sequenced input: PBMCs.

The CDR3 here is CSVKGPQGWTGELFF. CDR3 DNA: TGCAGCGTTAAGGGACCCCAGGGGTGGACCGGGGAGCTGTTTTTT. The chain combines TRBV29-1 with TRBJ2-2, with TRBD1 as a possible D gene (6 bases). The CDR3 consists of 15 residues. Germline CDR1 reads SQVTM; CDR2 reads ANQGSEA. Trimming removed 5 bases from V and 5 bases from J, with 18 bases in between.